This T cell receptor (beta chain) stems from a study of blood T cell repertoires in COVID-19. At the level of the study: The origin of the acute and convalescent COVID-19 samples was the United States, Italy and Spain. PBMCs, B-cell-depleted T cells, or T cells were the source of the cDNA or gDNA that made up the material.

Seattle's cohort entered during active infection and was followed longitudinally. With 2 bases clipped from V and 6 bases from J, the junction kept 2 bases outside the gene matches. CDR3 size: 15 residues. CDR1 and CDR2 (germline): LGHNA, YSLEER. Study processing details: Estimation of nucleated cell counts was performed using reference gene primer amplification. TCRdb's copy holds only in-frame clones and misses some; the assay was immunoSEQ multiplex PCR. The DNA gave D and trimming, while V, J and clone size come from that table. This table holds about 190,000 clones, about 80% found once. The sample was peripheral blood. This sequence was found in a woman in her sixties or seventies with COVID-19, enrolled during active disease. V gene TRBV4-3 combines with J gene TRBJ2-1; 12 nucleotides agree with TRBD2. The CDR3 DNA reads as TGCGCCAGCAGCCAACTAGCGGGAGGGCCCAATGAGCAGTTCTTC. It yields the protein CASSQLAGGPNEQFF.